The text below deals with one T cell receptor beta chain. TCRdb passed the 5' RACE reads through MiXCR, listing each CDR3 protein once. The data show hundreds of thousands of distinct CDR3 sequences, 15% seen once. This entry belongs to a study of T-cell memory formation after mild COVID-19. The germline V and J ends were trimmed by 4 bases and 3 bases, with 7 bases remaining between them. There are 13 residues in the CDR3. CDR1 and CDR2 (germline): KGHDR, SFDVKD. The V gene is TRBV24-1, the J gene TRBJ2-3; no clear D. The sequenced material came from PBMCs or a T cell subset sorted from them (not recorded which). The receptor was isolated from a young man who had mild COVID-19 (a few samples of this study predate the infection). Cell type and time point are not known. CDR3 residues: CATSERLTDTQYF. CDR3 DNA: TGTGCCACCAGTGAAAGGTTGACAGATACGCAGTATTTT.